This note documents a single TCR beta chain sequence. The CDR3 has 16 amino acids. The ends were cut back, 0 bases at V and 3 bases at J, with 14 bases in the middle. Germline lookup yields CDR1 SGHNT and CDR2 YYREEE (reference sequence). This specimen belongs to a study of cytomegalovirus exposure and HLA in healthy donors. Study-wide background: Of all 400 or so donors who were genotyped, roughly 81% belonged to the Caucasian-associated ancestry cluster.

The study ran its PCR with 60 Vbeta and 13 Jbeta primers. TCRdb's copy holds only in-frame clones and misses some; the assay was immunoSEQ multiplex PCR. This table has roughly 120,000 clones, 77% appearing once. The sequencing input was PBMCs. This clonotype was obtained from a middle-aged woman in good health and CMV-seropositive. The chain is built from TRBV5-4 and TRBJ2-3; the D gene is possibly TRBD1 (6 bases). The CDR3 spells CASSLANRVGTDTQYF. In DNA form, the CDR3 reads TGTGCCAGCAGCTTGGCTAACAGGGTTGGGACAGATACGCAGTATTTT.